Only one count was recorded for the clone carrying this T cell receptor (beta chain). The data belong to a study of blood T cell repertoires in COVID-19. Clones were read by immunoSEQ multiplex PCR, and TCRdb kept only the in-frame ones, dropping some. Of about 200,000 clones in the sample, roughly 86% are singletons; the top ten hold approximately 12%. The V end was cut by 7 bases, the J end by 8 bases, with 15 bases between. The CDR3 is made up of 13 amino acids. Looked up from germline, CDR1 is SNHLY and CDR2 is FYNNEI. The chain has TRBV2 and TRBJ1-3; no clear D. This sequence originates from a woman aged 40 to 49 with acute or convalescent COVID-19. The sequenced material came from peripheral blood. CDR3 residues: CASTSRIRDTIYF. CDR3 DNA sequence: TGTGCCAGCACTTCGAGAATTCGGGACACCATATATTTT.